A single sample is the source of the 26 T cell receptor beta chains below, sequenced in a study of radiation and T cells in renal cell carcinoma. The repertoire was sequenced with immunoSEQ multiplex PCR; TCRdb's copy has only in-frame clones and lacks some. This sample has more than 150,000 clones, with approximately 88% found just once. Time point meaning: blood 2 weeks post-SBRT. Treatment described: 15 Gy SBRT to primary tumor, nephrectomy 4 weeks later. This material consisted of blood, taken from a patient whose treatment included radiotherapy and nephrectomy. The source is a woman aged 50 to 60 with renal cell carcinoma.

CDR3 nucleotide sequence: TGTGCCAGTAGTATGGATGCAGTTGGCGAAAAACTGTTTTTT. Protein: CASSMDAVGEKLFF. The chain is built from TRBV19 and TRBJ1-4; D not resolved. The CDR3 is made up of 14 amino acids. In germline, CDR1 is LNHDA, CDR2 SQIVND (reference sequence). Trimming pared 3 bases from V and 8 bases from J, leaving 13 bases between.

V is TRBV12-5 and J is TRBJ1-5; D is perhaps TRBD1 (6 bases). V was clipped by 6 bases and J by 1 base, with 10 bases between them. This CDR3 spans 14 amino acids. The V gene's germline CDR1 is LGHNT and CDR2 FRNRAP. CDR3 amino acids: CASGSGVSNQPQHF. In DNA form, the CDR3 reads TGTGCTAGTGGCTCAGGGGTGAGCAATCAGCCCCAGCATTTT.

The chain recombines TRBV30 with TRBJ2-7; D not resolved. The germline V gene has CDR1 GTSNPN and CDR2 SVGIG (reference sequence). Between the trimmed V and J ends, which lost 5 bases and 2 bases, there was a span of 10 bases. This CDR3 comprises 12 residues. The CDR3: CAWGRRAYEQYF. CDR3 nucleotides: TGTGCCTGGGGCAGGAGAGCCTACGAGCAGTACTTC.

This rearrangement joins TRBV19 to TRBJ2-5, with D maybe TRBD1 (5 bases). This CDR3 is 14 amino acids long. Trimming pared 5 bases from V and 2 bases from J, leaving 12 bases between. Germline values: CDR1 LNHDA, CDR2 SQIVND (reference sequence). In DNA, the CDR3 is TGTGCCAGTAGTCGCAGGGCCAGACAAGAGACCCAGTACTTC. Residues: CASSRRARQETQYF.

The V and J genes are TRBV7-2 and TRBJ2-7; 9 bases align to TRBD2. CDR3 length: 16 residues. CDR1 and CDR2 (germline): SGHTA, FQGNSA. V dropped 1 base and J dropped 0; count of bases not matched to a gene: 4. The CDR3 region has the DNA TGTGCCAGCAGCTTAGACCTAGCGGGAAGCTCCTACGAGCAGTACTTC. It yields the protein CASSLDLAGSSYEQYF.

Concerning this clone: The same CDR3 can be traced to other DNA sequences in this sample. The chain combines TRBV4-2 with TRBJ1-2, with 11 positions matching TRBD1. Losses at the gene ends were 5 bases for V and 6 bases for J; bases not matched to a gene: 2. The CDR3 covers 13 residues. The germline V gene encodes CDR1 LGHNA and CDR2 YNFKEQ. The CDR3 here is CASSRGQGDGYTF. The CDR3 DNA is TGTGCCAGCAGCAGGGGACAGGGGGATGGCTACACCTTC.

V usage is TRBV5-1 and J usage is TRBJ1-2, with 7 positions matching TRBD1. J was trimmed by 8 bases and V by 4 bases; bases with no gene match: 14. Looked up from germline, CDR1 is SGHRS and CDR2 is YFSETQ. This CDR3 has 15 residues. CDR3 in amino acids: CASSHGDRELRGYTF. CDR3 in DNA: TGCGCCAGCAGCCACGGAGACAGGGAGCTGAGAGGCTACACCTTC.

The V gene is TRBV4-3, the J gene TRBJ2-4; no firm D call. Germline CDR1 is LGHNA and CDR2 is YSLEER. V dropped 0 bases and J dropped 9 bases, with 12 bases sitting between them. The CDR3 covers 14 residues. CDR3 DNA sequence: TGCGCCAGCAGCCAAGAACCTAGGGAAACCATTCAGTACTTC. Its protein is CASSQEPRETIQYF.

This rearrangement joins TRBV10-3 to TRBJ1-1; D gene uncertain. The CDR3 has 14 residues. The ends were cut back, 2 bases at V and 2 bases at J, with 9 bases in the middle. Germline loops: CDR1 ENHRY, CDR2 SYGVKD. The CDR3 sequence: CAISESQPNTEAFF. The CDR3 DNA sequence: TGTGCCATCAGTGAGAGTCAGCCTAACACTGAAGCTTTCTTT.

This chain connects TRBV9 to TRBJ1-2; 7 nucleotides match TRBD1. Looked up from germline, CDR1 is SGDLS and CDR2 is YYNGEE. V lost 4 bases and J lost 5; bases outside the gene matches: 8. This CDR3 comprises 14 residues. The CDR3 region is CASSLSRGGYGYTF. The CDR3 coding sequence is TGTGCCAGCAGCCTTAGCAGGGGGGGATATGGCTACACCTTC.

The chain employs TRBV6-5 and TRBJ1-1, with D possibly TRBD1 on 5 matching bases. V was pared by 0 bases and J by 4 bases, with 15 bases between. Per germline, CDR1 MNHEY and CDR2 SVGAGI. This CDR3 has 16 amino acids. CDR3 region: CASSYSSGSGATEAFF. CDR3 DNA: TGTGCCAGCAGTTACTCGTCAGGGAGTGGGGCCACTGAAGCTTTCTTT.

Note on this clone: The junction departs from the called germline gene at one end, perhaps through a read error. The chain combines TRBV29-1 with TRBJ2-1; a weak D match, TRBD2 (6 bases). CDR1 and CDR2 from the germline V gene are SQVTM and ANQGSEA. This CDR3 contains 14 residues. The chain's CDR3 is CSVEGGDFGTTPIF. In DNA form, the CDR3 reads TGCAGCGTTGAAGGAGGGGACTTCGGGACCACCCCCATCTTC.

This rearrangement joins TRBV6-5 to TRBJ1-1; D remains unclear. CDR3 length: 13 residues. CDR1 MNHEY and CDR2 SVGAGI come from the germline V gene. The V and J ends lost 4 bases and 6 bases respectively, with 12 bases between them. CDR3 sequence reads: CASSSRGWAEAFF. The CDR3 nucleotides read TGTGCCAGCAGTTCCCGGGGATGGGCTGAAGCTTTCTTT.

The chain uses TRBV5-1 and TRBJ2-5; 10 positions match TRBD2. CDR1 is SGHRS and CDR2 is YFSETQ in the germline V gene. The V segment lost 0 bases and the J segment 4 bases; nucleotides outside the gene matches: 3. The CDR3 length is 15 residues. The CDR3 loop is CASSLGSGGPETQYF. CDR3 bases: TGCGCCAGCAGCTTGGGTAGCGGGGGGCCAGAGACCCAGTACTTC. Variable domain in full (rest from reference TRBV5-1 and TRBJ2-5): KAGVTQTPRYLIKTRGQQVTLSCSPISGHRSVSWYQQTPGQGLQFLFEYFSETQRNKGNFPGRFSGRQFSNSRSEMNVSTLELGDSALYLCASSLGSGGPETQYFGPGTRLLVL.

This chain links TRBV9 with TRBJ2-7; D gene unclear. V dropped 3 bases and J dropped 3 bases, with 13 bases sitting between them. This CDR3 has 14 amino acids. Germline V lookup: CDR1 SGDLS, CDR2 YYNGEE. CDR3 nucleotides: TGTGCCAGCAGCGCGGATCTAGTCCACTACGAGCAGTACTTC. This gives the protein CASSADLVHYEQYF.

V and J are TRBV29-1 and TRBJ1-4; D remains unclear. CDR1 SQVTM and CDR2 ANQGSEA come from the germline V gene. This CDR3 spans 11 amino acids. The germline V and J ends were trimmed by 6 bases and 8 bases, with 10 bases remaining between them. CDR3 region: CSVSLMEKLFF. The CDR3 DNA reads TGCAGCGTGTCCCTTATGGAAAAACTGTTTTTT.

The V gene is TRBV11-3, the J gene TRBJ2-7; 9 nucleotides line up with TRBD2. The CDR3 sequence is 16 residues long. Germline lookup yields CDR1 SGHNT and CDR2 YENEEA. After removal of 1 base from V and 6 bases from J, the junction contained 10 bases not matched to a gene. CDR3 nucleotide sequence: TGTGCCAGCAGCTTAGGGCGGACTAGCGAACAGATCGAGCAGTACTTC. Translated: CASSLGRTSEQIEQYF.

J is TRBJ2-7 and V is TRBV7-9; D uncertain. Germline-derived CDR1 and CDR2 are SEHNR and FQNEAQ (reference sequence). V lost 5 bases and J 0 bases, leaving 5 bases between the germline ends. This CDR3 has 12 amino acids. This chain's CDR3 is CASSQNSYEQYF. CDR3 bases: TGTGCCAGCAGCCAGAACTCCTACGAGCAGTACTTC.

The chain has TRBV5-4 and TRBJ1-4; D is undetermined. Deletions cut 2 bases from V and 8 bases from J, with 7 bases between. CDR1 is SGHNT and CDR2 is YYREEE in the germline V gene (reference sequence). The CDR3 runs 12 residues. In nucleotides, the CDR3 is TGTGCCAGCAGCTTAGTAGGAGAAAAACTGTTTTTT. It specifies CASSLVGEKLFF.

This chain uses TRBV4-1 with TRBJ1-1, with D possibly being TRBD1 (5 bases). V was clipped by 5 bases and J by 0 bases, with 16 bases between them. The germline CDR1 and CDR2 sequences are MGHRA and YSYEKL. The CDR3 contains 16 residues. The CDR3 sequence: CASSDRDVRMNTEAFF. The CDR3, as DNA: TGCGCCAGCAGCGACCGGGACGTACGTATGAACACTGAAGCTTTCTTT.

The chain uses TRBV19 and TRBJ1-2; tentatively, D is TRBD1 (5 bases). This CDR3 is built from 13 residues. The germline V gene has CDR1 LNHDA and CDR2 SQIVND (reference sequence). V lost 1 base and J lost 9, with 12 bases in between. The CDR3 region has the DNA TGTGCCAGTAGTATAGCTGACGGGGGACGCTACACCTTC. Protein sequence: CASSIADGGRYTF.

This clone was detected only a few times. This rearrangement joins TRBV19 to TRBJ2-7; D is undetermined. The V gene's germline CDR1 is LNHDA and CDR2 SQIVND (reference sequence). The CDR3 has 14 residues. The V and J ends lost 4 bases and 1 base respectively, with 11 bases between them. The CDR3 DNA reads TGTGCCAGTAGTAGGACGGGCAAGTCCTACGAGCAGTACTTC. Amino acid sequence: CASSRTGKSYEQYF.

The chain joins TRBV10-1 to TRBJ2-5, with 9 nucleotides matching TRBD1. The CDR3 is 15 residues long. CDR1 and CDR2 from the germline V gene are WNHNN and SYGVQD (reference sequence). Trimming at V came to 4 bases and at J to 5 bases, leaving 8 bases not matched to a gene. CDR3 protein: CASSAYRGPSETQYF. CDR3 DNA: TGCGCCAGCAGTGCTTACAGGGGGCCAAGCGAGACCCAGTACTTC.

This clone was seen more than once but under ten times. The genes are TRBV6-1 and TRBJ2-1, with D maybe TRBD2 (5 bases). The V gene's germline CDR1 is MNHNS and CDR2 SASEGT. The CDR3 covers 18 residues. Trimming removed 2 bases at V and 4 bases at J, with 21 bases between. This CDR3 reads CASSERRTGFGKYNEQFF. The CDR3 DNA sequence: TGTGCCAGCAGTGAAAGGCGTACGGGGTTCGGCAAGTACAATGAGCAGTTCTTC.

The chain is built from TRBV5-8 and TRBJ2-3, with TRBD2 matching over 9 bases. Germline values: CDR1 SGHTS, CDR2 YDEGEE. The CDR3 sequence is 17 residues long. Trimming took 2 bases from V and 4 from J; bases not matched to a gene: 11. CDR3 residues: CASSFARRGGQADTQYF. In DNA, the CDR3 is TGTGCCAGCAGCTTCGCCCGGCGGGGGGGCCAGGCAGATACGCAGTATTTT.

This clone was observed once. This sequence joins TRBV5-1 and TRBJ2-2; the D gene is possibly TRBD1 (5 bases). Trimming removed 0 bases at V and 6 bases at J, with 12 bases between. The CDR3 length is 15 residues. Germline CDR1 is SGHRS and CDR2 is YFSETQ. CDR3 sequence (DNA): TGCGCCAGCAGCTTGGCCAGGGAATTCGCCGGGGAGCTGTTTTTT. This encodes CASSLAREFAGELFF.